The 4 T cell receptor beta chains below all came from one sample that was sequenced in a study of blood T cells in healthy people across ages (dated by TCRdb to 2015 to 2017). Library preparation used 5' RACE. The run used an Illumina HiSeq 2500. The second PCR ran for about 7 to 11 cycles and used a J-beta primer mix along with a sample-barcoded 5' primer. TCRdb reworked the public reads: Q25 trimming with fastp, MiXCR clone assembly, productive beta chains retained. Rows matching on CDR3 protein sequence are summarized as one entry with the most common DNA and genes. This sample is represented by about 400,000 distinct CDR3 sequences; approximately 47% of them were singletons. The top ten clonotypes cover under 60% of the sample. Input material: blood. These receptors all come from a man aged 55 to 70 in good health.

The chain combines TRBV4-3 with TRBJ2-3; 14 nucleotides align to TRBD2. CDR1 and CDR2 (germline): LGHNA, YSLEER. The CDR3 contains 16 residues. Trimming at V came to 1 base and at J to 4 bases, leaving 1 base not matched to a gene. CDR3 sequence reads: CASSQATSGRADTQYF. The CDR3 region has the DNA TGCGCCAGCAGCCAAGCGACTAGCGGGAGGGCAGATACGCAGTATTTT.

CDR3 loop: CASSPGEKGTEAFF. The CDR3 region has the DNA TGTGCCAGCAGTCCGGGAGAGAAGGGAACTGAAGCTTTCTTT. V gene TRBV27 combines with J gene TRBJ1-1; the D is unclear. V lost 5 bases and J lost 5, with 15 bases in between. This CDR3 is 14 amino acids long. In germline, CDR1 is MNHEY, CDR2 SMNVEV (reference sequence).

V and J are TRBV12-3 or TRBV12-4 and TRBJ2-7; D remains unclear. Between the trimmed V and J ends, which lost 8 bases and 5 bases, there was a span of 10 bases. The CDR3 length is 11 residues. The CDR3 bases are TGTGCCAGCGGGAAATGGAACGAGCAGTACTTC. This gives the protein CASGKWNEQYF.

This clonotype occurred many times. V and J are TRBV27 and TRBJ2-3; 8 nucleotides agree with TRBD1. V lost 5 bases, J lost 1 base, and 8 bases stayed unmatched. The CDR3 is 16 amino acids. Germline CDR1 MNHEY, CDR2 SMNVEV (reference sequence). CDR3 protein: CASSRAGGPRTDTQYF. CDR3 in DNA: TGTGCCAGCAGTCGCGCAGGGGGCCCTCGCACAGATACGCAGTATTTT.